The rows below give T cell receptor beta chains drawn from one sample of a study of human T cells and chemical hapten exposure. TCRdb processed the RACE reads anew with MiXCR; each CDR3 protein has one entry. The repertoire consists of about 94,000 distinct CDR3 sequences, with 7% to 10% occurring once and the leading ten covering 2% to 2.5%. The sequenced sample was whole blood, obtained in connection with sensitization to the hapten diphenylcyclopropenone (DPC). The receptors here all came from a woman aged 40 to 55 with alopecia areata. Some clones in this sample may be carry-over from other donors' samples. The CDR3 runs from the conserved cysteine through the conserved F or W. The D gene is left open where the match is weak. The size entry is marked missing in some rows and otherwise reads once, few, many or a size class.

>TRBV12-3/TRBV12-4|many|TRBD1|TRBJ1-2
TGTGCCAGCAGAGGGGGCCCCAACTATGGCTACACCTTC
CASRGGPNYGYTF
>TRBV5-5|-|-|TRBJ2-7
TGTGCCAGCAGCTTAGGGGGGTTCTACGAGCAGTACTTC
CASSLGGFYEQYF
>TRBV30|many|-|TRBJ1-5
TGTGCCTGGAGTGTGGGGACCCTAAATCAGCCCCAGCATTTT
CAWSVGTLNQPQHF
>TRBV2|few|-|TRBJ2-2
TGTGCCAGCAGTGAGCGGGATCCCGGGGAGCTGTTTTTT
CASSERDPGELFF
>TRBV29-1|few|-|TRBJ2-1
TGCAGCGTTGAAGGCCTATGGGGAAACAATGAGCAGTTCTTC
CSVEGLWGNNEQFF
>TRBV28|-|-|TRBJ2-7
TGTGCCAGCAGGTACAGAGCCTACGAGCAGTACTTC
CASRYRAYEQYF
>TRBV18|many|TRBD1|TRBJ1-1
TGTGCCAGCTCACCCTCGGACAGGGACACTGAAGCTTTCTTT
CASSPSDRDTEAFF
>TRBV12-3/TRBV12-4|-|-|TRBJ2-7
TGTGCCAGCAGTCGAATCCGGTCCCAGGGCTACGAGCAGTACTTC
CASSRIRSQGYEQYF
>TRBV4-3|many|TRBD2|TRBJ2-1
TGCGCCAGCAGCCAAGGGGTTAGTAGCGGGAGGCCAGGGCAGTTCTTC
CASSQGVSSGRPGQFF
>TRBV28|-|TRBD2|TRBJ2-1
TGTGCCAGCAGTTTCTCGGCTAGCGGGAGATATGAGCAGTTCTTC
CASSFSASGRYEQFF
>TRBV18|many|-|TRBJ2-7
TGTGCCAGCTCACCAAATGAATACGAGCAGTACTTC
CASSPNEYEQYF